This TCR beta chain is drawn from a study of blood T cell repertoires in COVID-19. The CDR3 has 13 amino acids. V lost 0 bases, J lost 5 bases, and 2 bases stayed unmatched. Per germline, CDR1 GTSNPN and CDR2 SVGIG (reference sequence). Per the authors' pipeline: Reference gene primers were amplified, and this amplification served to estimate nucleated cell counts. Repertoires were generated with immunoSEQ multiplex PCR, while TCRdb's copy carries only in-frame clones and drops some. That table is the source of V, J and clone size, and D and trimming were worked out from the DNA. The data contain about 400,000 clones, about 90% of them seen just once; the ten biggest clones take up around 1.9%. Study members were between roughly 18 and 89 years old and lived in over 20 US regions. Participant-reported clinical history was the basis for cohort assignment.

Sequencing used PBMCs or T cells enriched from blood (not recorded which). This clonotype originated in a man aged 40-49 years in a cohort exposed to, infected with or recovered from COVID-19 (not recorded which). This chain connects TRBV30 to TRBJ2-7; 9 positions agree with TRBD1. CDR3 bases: TGTGCCTGGAGTGTCCGGACAGGGGACGAGCAGTACTTC. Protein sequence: CAWSVRTGDEQYF.